The clone carrying this T cell receptor beta chain has ten or more counts. The data were taken from a study of T-cell reconstitution after alpha-beta-depleted transplantation in children. As it was prepared, the TCRbeta library received unique molecular identifiers. TCRdb re-analysed the PCR reads in MiXCR, keeping a single row per CDR3 protein. Of 230,000 or so distinct CDR3 sequences listed, approximately 9.8% are singletons. Germline V gene lookup returns CDR1 MDHEN and CDR2 SYDVKM. After removal of 6 bases from V and 4 bases from J, the junction contained 17 bases not matched to a gene. The CDR3 extends over 17 amino acids.

The V call is TRBV28, the J call TRBJ2-5, with 7 nucleotides matching TRBD1. This clonotype was obtained from a human donor who donated a stem cell graft to a child with SCID. The sample here was PBMCs from the stem cell graft donor, taken from the stem cell graft. The DNA for the CDR3 is TGTGCCAGCAGCCCACCCCTGTACAGGGGCTTCCGAGAGACCCAGTACTTC. It encodes CASSPPLYRGFRETQYF.